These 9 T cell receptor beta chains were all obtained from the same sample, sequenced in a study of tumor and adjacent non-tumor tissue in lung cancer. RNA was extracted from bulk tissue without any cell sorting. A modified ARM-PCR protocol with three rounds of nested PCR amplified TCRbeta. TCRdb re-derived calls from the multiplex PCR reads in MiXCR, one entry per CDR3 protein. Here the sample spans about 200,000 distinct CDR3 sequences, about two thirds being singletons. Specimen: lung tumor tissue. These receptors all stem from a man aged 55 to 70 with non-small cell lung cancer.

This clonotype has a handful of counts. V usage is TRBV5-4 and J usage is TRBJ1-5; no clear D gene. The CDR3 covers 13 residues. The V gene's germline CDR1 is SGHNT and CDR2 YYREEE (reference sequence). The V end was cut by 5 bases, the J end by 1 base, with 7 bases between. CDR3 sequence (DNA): TGTGCCAGCAGTTCGGACAGCAATCAGCCCCAGCATTTT. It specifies CASSSDSNQPQHF.

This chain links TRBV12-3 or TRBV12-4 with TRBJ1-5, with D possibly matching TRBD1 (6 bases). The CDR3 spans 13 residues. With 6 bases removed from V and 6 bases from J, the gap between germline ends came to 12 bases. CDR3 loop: CASSRGAAQPQHF. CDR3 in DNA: TGTGCCAGCAGCCGGGGGGCAGCTCAGCCCCAGCATTTT.

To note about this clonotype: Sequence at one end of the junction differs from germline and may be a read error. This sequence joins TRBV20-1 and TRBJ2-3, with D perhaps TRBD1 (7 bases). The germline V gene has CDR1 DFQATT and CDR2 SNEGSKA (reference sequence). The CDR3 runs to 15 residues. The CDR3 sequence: CSAKDAGQITDTLYF. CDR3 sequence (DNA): TGCAGTGCTAAGGACGCGGGACAGATTACAGATACGCTGTATTTT.

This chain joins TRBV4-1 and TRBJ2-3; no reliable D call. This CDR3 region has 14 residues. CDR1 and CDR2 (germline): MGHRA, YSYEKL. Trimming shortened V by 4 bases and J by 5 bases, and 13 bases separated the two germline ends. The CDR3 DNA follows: TGCGCCAGCAGCCTGACCCCCCGCATAGATACGCAGTATTTT. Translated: CASSLTPRIDTQYF.

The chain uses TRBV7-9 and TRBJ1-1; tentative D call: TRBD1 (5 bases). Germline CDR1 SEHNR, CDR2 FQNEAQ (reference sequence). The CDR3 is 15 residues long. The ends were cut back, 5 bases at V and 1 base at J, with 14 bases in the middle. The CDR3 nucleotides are TGTGCCAGCAGCCTGGGAAGGGGTGCGAACACTGAAGCTTTCTTT. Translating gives CASSLGRGANTEAFF.

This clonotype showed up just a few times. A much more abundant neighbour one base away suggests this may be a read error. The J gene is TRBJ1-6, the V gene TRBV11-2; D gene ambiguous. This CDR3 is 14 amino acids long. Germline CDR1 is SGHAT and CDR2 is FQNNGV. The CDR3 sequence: CTSRQQGSNSPLHF. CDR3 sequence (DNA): TGTACCAGCAGACAACAAGGCTCTAATTCACCCCTCCACTTT. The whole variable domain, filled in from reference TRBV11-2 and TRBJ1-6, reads EAGVAQSPRYKIIEKRQSVAFWCNPISGHATLYWYQQILGQGPKLLIQFQNNGVVDDSQLPKDRFSAERLKGVDSTLKIQPAKLEDSAVYLCTSRQQGSNSPLHFGNGTRLTVT.

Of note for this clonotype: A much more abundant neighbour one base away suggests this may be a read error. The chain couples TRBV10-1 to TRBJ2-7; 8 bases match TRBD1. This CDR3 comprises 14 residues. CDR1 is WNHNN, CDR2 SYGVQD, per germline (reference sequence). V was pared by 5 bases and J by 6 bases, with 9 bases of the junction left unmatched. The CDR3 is CASSLDRDDCEQYF. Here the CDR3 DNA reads TGCGCCAGCAGTTTGGACAGGGATGATTGCGAGCAGTACTTC.

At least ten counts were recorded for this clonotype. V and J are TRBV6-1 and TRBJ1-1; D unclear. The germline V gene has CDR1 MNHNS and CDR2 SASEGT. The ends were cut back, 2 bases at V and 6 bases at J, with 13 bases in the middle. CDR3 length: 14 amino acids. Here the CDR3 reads CASSEIGGIAEAFF. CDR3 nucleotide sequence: TGTGCCAGCAGTGAAATCGGAGGAATCGCTGAAGCTTTCTTT.

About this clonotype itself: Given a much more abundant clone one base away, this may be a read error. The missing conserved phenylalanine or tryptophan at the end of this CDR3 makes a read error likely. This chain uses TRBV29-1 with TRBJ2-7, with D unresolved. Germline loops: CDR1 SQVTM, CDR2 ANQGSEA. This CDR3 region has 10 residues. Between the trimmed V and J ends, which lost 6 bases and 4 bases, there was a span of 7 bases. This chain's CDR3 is CSVVVYEQYL. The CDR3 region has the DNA TGCAGCGTCGTGGTTTACGAGCAGTACTTA.